Sequencing of this TCR beta chain was carried out in a study of T-cell reconstitution after alpha-beta-depleted transplantation in children. This clonotype was counted many times. Researchers prepared the TCRbeta library using unique molecular identifiers, the study reports. TCRdb independently ran MiXCR on the PCR reads; one entry per CDR3 protein. The profile shows some 240,000 distinct CDR3 sequences, approximately 9.9% of them singletons. The CDR3 is 14 amino acids. With 2 bases removed from V and 12 bases from J, the gap between germline ends came to 17 bases. Germline values: CDR1 SNHLY, CDR2 FYNNEI.

J is TRBJ2-1 and V is TRBV2; D is possibly TRBD1 (5 bases). The specimen was PBMCs from the stem cell graft donor, collected from the stem cell graft. This TCR was recovered from a human donor who donated a stem cell graft to a child with SCID. The CDR3 DNA reads as TGTGCCAGCAGTGAATCCTGGGCAGGGAAAGGGCAGTTCTTC. Translated, it gives CASSESWAGKGQFF.